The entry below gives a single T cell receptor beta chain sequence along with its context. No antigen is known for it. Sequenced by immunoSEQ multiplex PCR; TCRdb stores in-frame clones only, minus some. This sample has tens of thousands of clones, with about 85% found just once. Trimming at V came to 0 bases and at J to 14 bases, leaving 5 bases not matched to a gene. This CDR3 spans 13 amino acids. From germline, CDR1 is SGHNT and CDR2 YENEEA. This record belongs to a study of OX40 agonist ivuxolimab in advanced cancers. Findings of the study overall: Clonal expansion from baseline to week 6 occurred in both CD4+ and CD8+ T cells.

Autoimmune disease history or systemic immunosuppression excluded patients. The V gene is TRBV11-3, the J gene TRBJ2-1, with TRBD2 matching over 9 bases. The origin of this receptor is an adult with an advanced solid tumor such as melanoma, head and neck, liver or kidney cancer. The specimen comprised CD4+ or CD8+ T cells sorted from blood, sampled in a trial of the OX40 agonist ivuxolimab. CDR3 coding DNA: TGTGCCAGCAGCTTAGATACAGCGGGAGGTGAGTTCTTC. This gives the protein CASSLDTAGGEFF. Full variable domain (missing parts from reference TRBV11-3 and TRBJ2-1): EAGVVQSPRYKIIEKKQPVAFWCNPISGHNTLYWYLQNLGQGPELLIRYENEEAVDDSQLPKDRFSAERLKGVDSTLKIQPAELGDSAVYLCASSLDTAGGEFFGPGTRLTVL.